Listed here are 13 T cell receptor beta chains from one sample, sequenced in a study of blood T cell repertoires in COVID-19. TCRdb keeps only in-frame clones here, not all; method: immunoSEQ multiplex PCR. The table includes 84,000 or so clones, around 85% detected once. Sequencing input: peripheral blood. These receptors all come from a woman between 65 and 79 years old with active or convalescent COVID-19.

The CDR3 region has the DNA TGTGCCAGCAGTGAAGCCTCGGCGAGGGGCTACACCTTC. Its protein is CASSEASARGYTF. V is TRBV6-1 and J is TRBJ1-2, with D unclear. The CDR3 loop spans 13 amino acids. The germline V gene has CDR1 MNHNS and CDR2 SASEGT. Deletions cut 0 bases from V and 8 bases from J, with 10 bases between.

The chain is built from TRBV6-5 and TRBJ1-1; D is possibly TRBD1 (6 bases). The CDR3 contains 14 residues. CDR1 MNHEY and CDR2 SVGAGI come from the germline V gene. V dropped 6 bases and J dropped 1 base, with 12 bases sitting between them. The CDR3 DNA is TGTGCCAGCAGATTGGACAGAACGAACACTGAAGCTTTCTTT. Translating gives CASRLDRTNTEAFF.

The rearrangement uses TRBV2 and TRBJ1-1; 7 bases map to TRBD1. Germline CDR1 and CDR2: SNHLY and FYNNEI. J lost 1 base, V lost 6 bases, and 5 bases had no gene match. CDR3 size: 14 residues. The CDR3 nucleotides are TGTGCCAGCAGATGGGGGACAGAGAACACTGAAGCTTTCTTT. It is translated as CASRWGTENTEAFF.

The chain employs TRBV4-2 and TRBJ1-5; tentative D call: TRBD1 (5 bases). The V end was cut by 8 bases, the J end by 7 bases, with 15 bases between. The CDR3 has 13 residues. Germline V gene sequence: CDR1 LGHNA, CDR2 YNFKEQ. The CDR3 protein is CASRGESGQPQHF. The CDR3 bases are TGTGCCAGCCGGGGGGAGTCGGGGCAGCCCCAGCATTTT.

This clone appeared a single time. J is TRBJ1-2 and V is TRBV21-1; the table assigns TRBD1, which was not confirmed against the DNA. TRBV21-1 has pseudogene status. The CDR3 spans 16 residues. The DNA of the CDR3 is TGTGCCAGCAGCAAGCGGAAACAGGGTAATAGCTATGGCTACACCTTC. It specifies CASSKRKQGNSYGYTF.

The V call is TRBV5-8, the J call TRBJ2-3; maybe TRBD1 (5 bases). Trimming took off 0 bases at V and 6 bases at J, with 14 bases between the two ends. CDR1 SGHTS and CDR2 YDEGEE come from the germline V gene. The CDR3 is 15 residues long. This CDR3 reads CASSLGRAGSDTQYF. Here the CDR3 DNA reads TGTGCCAGCAGCTTGGGCAGGGCCGGATCGGATACGCAGTATTTT. The full variable domain, with the rest looked up from reference TRBV5-8 and TRBJ2-3, is EAGVTQSPTHLIKTRGQQATLRCSPISGHTSVYWYQQALGLGLQFLLWYDEGEERNRGNFPPRFSGRQFPNYSSELNVNALELEDSALYLCASSLGRAGSDTQYFGPGTRLTVL.

CDR3 in amino acids: CASSWTGGGYTF. The CDR3 DNA follows: TGCGCCAGCAGCTGGACAGGGGGTGGCTACACCTTC. The chain uses TRBV5-1 and TRBJ1-2; 10 bases align to TRBD1. The CDR3 covers 12 residues. Unmatched junction bases numbered 0, after V lost 3 bases and J lost 7 bases. Germline V gene data show CDR1 as SGHRS and CDR2 as YFSETQ.

The genes are TRBV18 and TRBJ1-5, with a possible D match to TRBD1 (5 bases). Germline V gene sequence: CDR1 KGHSH, CDR2 LQKENI. V gave up 5 bases and J gave up 4 bases, with 9 bases separating them. The CDR3 contains 13 residues. The CDR3 bases are TGTGCCAGCTCAGCGGGGCTGAATCAGCCCCAGCATTTT. Its protein product is CASSAGLNQPQHF.

CDR3 region: CASSPSGTLSQPQHF. CDR3 nucleotides: TGTGCCAGCAGCCCCTCCGGGACACTCTCTCAGCCCCAGCATTTT. The gene calls are TRBV6-5 and TRBJ1-5, with a tentative D call TRBD1 (6 bases). V lost 6 bases, J lost 6 bases, and 18 bases lay in between. The length of the CDR3 is 15 residues. Germline CDR1 MNHEY, CDR2 SVGAGI.

This chain joins TRBV6-5 and TRBJ1-3; D not resolved. Germline CDR1 reads MNHEY; CDR2 reads SVGAGI. V gave up 2 bases and J gave up 0 bases, with 11 bases separating them. The CDR3 is made up of 16 amino acids. CDR3 protein: CASSYREMSSGNTIYF. CDR3 nucleotide sequence: TGTGCCAGCAGTTACCGAGAGATGAGCTCTGGAAACACCATATATTTT.

The gene calls are TRBV19 and TRBJ1-5; 9 bases are shared with TRBD1. The germline V gene has CDR1 LNHDA and CDR2 SQIVND (reference sequence). The CDR3 is 13 residues long. Trimming took 5 bases from V and 7 from J; bases not matched to a gene: 3. The CDR3 sequence is CASSWTGEQPQHF. The CDR3 nucleotides read TGTGCCAGTAGTTGGACAGGGGAACAGCCCCAGCATTTT.

This chain links TRBV27 with TRBJ2-3, with TRBD2 identical over 11 bases. Germline V gives CDR1 MNHEY, CDR2 SMNVEV (reference sequence). V trimming: 6 bases; J trimming: 6 bases; junction bases outside the gene matches: 11. The CDR3 has 16 amino acids. CDR3 amino acids: CASRYLSGGAVDTQYF. CDR3 DNA sequence: TGTGCCAGCAGATACCTTAGCGGGGGGGCCGTTGATACGCAGTATTTT.

The chain carries TRBV14 and TRBJ2-5; 7 nucleotides line up with TRBD1. Germline CDR1 SGHDN, CDR2 FVKESK. The CDR3 loop spans 15 amino acids. J lost 5 bases, V lost 2 bases, and 8 bases had no gene match. As DNA, the CDR3 is TGTGCCAGCAGCCAATTCCGGGACAGATGGGAGACCCAGTACTTC. It is translated as CASSQFRDRWETQYF.